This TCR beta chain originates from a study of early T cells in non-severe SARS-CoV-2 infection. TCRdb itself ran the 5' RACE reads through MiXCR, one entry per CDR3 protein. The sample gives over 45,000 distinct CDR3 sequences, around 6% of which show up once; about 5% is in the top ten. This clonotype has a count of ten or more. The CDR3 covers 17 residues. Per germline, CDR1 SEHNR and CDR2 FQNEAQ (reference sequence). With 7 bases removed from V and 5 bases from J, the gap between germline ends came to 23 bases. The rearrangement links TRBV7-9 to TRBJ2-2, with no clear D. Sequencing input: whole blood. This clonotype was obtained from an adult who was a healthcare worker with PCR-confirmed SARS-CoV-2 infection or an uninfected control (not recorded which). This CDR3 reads CASTPLSAQRGTGELFF. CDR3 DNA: TGTGCCAGCACCCCTCTCTCCGCCCAGAGAGGAACCGGGGAGCTGTTTTTT.